This section outlines one T cell receptor (beta chain) sequence together with its context. Its cognate antigen is unknown. Per germline, CDR1 SGHTA and CDR2 FQGNSA. This CDR3 has 12 residues. Trimming took 3 bases from V and 6 from J, leaving 6 bases between them. Primers: 60 Vbeta forward and 13 Jbeta reverse. Method: immunoSEQ multiplex PCR; TCRdb's copy keeps in-frame clones and lacks some. The table lists some 93,000 clones, 82% of them singletons, with about 4% in the top ten. This entry comes from a study of cytomegalovirus exposure and HLA in healthy donors. Whole-study findings and limits: Across all donors, roughly uniform sequencing depth was an assumption of the presence/absence analyses.

V is TRBV7-2 and J is TRBJ2-1; D uncertain. Sequenced: PBMCs. The source of this sequence is a man aged 45-60 years in good health and CMV-seronegative. DNA for the CDR3: TGTGCCAGCAGCTTTGGGCCCAATGAGCAGTTCTTC. Translated, it gives CASSFGPNEQFF.